Listed below are T cell receptor beta chains from one sample, sequenced in a study of CD8+ T cells in alopecia areata. This table comes from immunoSEQ multiplex PCR, and its TCRdb copy is limited to in-frame clones, with some not included. This table has fewer than 350,000 clones, 58% appearing once. Sequenced material: CD4+ T cells sorted from blood, taken at week 24, from a patient treated with tofacitinib. The receptors here all came from a human donor with alopecia areata. Both conserved end residues are part of each CDR3. Each record gives: J gene, clone size, D gene, V gene, CDR3 DNA, CDR3 protein. D genes are given only for firm matches. A row's size may be missing; if present it is once, few, many or a size class.

>TRBJ1-2|-|TRBD1|TRBV5-1
TGCGCCAGCAGCTTGGCCGGGACAGGGGACGGCTACACCTTC
CASSLAGTGDGYTF
>TRBJ1-1|-|-|TRBV5-1
TGCGCCAGCAGCGTCACCCCGGGACAGAACACTGAAGCTTTCTTT
CASSVTPGQNTEAFF
>TRBJ1-4|-|-|TRBV29-1
TGCAGCGTACCAGAGCCAGGGGCCGCGGGGAAACTGTTTTTT
CSVPEPGAAGKLFF
>TRBJ1-1|-|-|TRBV25-1
TGTGCCAGCATAAGTCATATGGCTGAAGCTTTCTTT
CASISHMAEAFF
>TRBJ1-1|-|-|TRBV6-5
TGTGCCAGCAGGACGGGTCCTCGCTTCACTGAAGCTTTCTTT
CASRTGPRFTEAFF
>TRBJ2-5|-|TRBD1|TRBV19
TGTGCCAGTAGTTGGCAGGGGGCGGGAGAGACCCAGTACTTC
CASSWQGAGETQYF
>TRBJ2-7|-|-|TRBV5-1
TGCGCCAGCAGCTTGGAGGGCACAGGTCCCTACGAGCAGTACTTC
CASSLEGTGPYEQYF
>TRBJ2-3|-|-|TRBV25-1
TGTGCCAGCAGTGCCGACTGGACCGTTACAGATACGCAGTATTTT
CASSADWTVTDTQYF
>TRBJ1-1|-|-|TRBV18
TGTGCCAGCTCACCGGTGCAGAACACTGAAGCTTTCTTT
CASSPVQNTEAFF
>TRBJ1-2|-|TRBD1|TRBV29-1
TGCAGCGTCGGGACAGGCTACTATGGCTACACCTTC
CSVGTGYYGYTF
>TRBJ1-5|-|-|TRBV29-1
TGCAGCGTTGAATGCGCCCTAATTCCCAATCAGCCCCAGCATTTT
CSVECALIPNQPQHF
>TRBJ1-2|-|-|TRBV29-1
TGCAGCGTTGAAGGGACACGCTATGGCTACACCTTC
CSVEGTRYGYTF
>TRBJ2-2|-|TRBD1|TRBV7-2
TGTGCCAGCAGCATTAGACAGGGGAGAACCGGGGAGCTGTTTTTT
CASSIRQGRTGELFF
>TRBJ2-3|-|TRBD1|TRBV7-2
TGTGCCAGCAGCTTTAGACCGGGACAGGGGGCTCATATGGATACGCAGTATTTT
CASSFRPGQGAHMDTQYF
>TRBJ2-3|-|-|TRBV29-1
TGCAGCGTTGAAGTCGGGGACGGGGGAGATACGCAGTATTTT
CSVEVGDGGDTQYF
>TRBJ2-2|once|-|TRBV11-2
TGTGCCAGCAGCTCTGGGACGTGGGAGCTGTTTTTT
CASSSGTWELFF